The next 9 T cell receptor beta chains were all read from a single sample in a study of beta chain features in type 1 diabetes. Sequencing targeted expressed TCRB transcripts, as all isolated RNA had been reverse transcribed. The repertoire was sequenced with immunoSEQ multiplex PCR; TCRdb's copy has only in-frame clones and lacks some. The sample carries 400,000 to 600,000 clones, 30% recorded once. The specimen sequenced was naive CD4+ T cells from blood. These receptors originate from a man younger than 35 in good health.

V is TRBV7-9 and J is TRBJ2-1, with D possibly matching TRBD2 (6 bases). With 4 bases removed from V and 12 bases from J, the gap between germline ends came to 16 bases. Germline V gene lookup returns CDR1 SEHNR and CDR2 FQNEAQ (reference sequence). This CDR3 has 13 amino acids. The CDR3 loop is CASSSRDFFGQFF. DNA for the CDR3: TGTGCCAGCAGCTCCCGGGACTTCTTTGGGCAGTTCTTC.

The gene calls are TRBV30 and TRBJ2-1; possibly TRBD2 for D (6 bases). The CDR3 is 14 residues long. Germline CDR1 and CDR2: GTSNPN and SVGIG (reference sequence). V shed 4 bases and J shed 5 bases, with 15 bases lying between them. The CDR3 sequence is CAWIRWEDHNEQFF. Written as DNA, the CDR3 is TGTGCCTGGATTCGGTGGGAGGATCACAATGAGCAGTTCTTC.

The chain recombines TRBV9 with TRBJ1-5; tentatively, D is TRBD1 (5 bases). The germline CDR1 and CDR2 sequences are SGDLS and YYNGEE. The CDR3 has 15 residues. The ends were cut back, 0 bases at V and 5 bases at J, with 12 bases in the middle. CDR3 residues: CASSVVPGLDQPQHF. Written as DNA, the CDR3 is TGTGCCAGCAGCGTAGTCCCAGGGCTAGATCAGCCCCAGCATTTT.

The chain has TRBV30 and TRBJ2-5, with 8 nucleotides matching TRBD2. J gave up 1 base and V 4 bases, and 8 bases lay outside the gene matches. Germline values: CDR1 GTSNPN, CDR2 SVGIG (reference sequence). There are 15 residues in the CDR3. The chain's CDR3 is CAWTENSGTQETQYF. The CDR3 region has the DNA TGTGCCTGGACCGAGAATAGCGGGACCCAAGAGACCCAGTACTTC.

The chain carries TRBV7-2 and TRBJ1-2; D is ambiguous. The CDR3 contains 14 residues. CDR1 and CDR2 (germline): SGHTA, FQGNSA. V shed 1 base and J shed 4 bases, with 10 bases lying between them. The chain's CDR3 is CASSLVVPIYGYTF. CDR3 nucleotides: TGTGCCAGCAGCTTAGTAGTCCCTATCTATGGCTACACCTTC.

In this sample, this clone turned up a few times. J is TRBJ1-5 and V is TRBV9; D possibly corresponds to TRBD1 (5 bases). V gave up 3 bases and J gave up 4 bases, with 14 bases separating them. The CDR3 runs to 15 residues. The germline V gene encodes CDR1 SGDLS and CDR2 YYNGEE. CDR3 region: CASSGDGLANQPQHF. The CDR3, as DNA: TGTGCCAGCAGCGGGGACGGCCTAGCGAATCAGCCCCAGCATTTT.

CDR3 in amino acids: CSAERADTQYF. In DNA, the CDR3 is TGCAGTGCTGAAAGGGCAGATACGCAGTATTTT. V gene TRBV20-1 combines with J gene TRBJ2-3, with no clear D. The CDR3 totals 11 residues. The germline V and J ends were trimmed by 5 bases and 4 bases, with 7 bases remaining between them. Germline CDR1 is DFQATT and CDR2 is SNEGSKA (reference sequence).

This chain links TRBV7-2 with TRBJ2-5; D possibly corresponds to TRBD2 (5 bases). V was cut by 0 bases and J by 5 bases, with 7 bases left in between. The CDR3 loop spans 13 amino acids. CDR1 and CDR2 from the germline V gene are SGHTA and FQGNSA. CDR3 residues: CASSLAPGETQYF. For the CDR3, the DNA is TGTGCCAGCAGCTTAGCTCCGGGGGAGACCCAGTACTTC.

This clone was seen more than once but under ten times. This rearrangement joins TRBV30 to TRBJ2-1; the D is unclear. Trimming stripped 1 base from V and 8 bases from J, with 6 bases between. This CDR3 is built from 11 residues. Germline V gene lookup returns CDR1 GTSNPN and CDR2 SVGIG (reference sequence). CDR3 nucleotide sequence: TGTGCCTGGAGTGGAGTCCATGAGCAGTTCTTC. Translating gives CAWSGVHEQFF.